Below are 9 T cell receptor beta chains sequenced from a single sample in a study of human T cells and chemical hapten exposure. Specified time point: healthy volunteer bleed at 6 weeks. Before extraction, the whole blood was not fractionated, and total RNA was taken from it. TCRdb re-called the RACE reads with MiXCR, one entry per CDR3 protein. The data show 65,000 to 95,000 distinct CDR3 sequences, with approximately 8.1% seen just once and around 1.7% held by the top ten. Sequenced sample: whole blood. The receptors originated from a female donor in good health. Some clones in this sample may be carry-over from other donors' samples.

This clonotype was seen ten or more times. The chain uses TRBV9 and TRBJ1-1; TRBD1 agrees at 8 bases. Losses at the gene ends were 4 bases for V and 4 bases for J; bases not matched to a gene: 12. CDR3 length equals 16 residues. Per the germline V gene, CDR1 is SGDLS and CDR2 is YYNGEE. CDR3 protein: CASSPSGRTGTTEAFF. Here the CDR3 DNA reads TGTGCCAGCAGCCCGTCGGGGAGGACAGGGACCACTGAAGCTTTCTTT.

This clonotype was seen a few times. As DNA, the CDR3 is TGTGCCAGCAGCACTATCGGGATCTTCGGCAATGAGCAGTTCTTC. Encoded protein: CASSTIGIFGNEQFF. The chain couples TRBV12-3 or TRBV12-4 to TRBJ2-1; D might be TRBD2 (5 bases). V was trimmed by 6 bases and J by 6 bases, leaving 18 bases between them. CDR3 size: 15 residues.

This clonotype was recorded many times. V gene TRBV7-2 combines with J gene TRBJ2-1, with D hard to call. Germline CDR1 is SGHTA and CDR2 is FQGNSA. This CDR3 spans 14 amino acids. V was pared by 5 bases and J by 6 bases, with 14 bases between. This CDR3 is CASSPVMRPNEQFF. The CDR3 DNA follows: TGTGCCAGCAGCCCAGTTATGAGACCCAATGAGCAGTTCTTC.

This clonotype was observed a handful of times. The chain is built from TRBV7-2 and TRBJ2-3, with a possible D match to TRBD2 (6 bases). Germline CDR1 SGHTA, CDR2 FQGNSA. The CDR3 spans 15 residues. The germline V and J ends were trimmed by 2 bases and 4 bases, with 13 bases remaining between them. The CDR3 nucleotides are TGTGCCAGCAGCTTAAATACTAGCCCCCCAGATACGCAGTATTTT. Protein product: CASSLNTSPPDTQYF.

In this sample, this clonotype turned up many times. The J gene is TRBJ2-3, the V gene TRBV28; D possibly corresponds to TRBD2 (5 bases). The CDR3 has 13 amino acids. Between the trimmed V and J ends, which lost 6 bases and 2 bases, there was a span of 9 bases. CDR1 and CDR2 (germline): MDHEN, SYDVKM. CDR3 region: CASRLRATDTQYF. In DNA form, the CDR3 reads TGTGCCAGCAGATTGAGGGCCACAGATACGCAGTATTTT.

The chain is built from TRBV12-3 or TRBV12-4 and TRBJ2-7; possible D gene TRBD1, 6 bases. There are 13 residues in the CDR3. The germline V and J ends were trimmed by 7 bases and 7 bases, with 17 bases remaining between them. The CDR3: CASTTGFSGEQYF. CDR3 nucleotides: TGTGCCAGCACTACAGGGTTTTCGGGAGAGCAGTACTTC.

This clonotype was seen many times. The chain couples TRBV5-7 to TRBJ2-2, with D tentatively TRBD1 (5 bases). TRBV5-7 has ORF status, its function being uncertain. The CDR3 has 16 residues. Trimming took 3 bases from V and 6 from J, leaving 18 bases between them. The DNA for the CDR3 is TGTGCCAGCAGCTGGGGCCCGACAGCCGGAGCCGGGGAGCTGTTTTTT. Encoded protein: CASSWGPTAGAGELFF.

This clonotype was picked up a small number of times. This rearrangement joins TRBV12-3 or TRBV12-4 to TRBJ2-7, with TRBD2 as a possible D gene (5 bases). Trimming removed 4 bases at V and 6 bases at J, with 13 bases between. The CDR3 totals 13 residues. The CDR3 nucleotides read TGTGCCAGCAGTTCAGACGGGGTCGGCGAGCAGTACTTC. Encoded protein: CASSSDGVGEQYF.

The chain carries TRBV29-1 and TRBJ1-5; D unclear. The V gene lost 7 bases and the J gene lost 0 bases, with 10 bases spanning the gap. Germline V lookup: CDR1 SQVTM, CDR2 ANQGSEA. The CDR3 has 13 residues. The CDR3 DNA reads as TGCAGCGCCGTTGGTCATAGCAATCAGCCCCAGCATTTT. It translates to CSAVGHSNQPQHF.